One sample yielded the 5 T cell receptor beta chains listed below, sequenced in a study of a mutant IDH1 vaccine in newly diagnosed glioma. Described time point: week 11, during vaccination. Alongside topical imiquimod, each dose of vaccine comprised 300 ug of mutant IDH1 20-mer peptide. TCRdb's copy holds only in-frame clones and misses some; the assay was immunoSEQ multiplex PCR. The repertoire consists of roughly 57,000 clones, with about nine tenths occurring once and the leading ten covering more than 1.5%. The antigens of these receptors remain unknown. The sample consisted of PBMCs, taken from a glioma patient whose treatment included an IDH1 peptide vaccine. The receptors stem from a middle-aged man with glioma.

This rearrangement joins TRBV4-2 to TRBJ1-5; TRBD1 agrees at 9 bases. Germline CDR1 LGHNA, CDR2 YNFKEQ. There are 15 residues in the CDR3. V lost 4 bases, J lost 6 bases, and 7 bases stayed unmatched. CDR3: CASSRTGEKSQPQHF. CDR3 DNA: TGTGCCAGCAGCCGGACAGGGGAAAAGAGTCAGCCCCAGCATTTT.

The chain is built from TRBV29-1 and TRBJ2-2; D gene unclear. There are 13 residues in the CDR3. CDR1 and CDR2 from the germline V gene are SQVTM and ANQGSEA. The CDR3 nucleotides are TGCAGTACGCCGGCAGAGAACACCGGGGAGCTGTTTTTT. It translates to CSTPAENTGELFF.

The V and J genes are TRBV6-1 and TRBJ2-7, with D possibly TRBD1 on 5 matching bases. The V end lost 7 bases, the J end lost 7 bases, and 11 bases lay between the germline ends. This CDR3 contains 11 residues. Germline V gene lookup returns CDR1 MNHNS and CDR2 SASEGT. DNA of the CDR3: TGTGCCAGCACAGGGCTGGGGGAGCAGTACGTC. Translation: CASTGLGEQYV.

The V and J genes are TRBV5-1 and TRBJ2-2; D gene ambiguous. The V gene lost 0 bases and the J gene lost 0 bases, with 3 bases spanning the gap. This CDR3 has 14 amino acids. From germline, CDR1 is SGHRS and CDR2 YFSETQ. Here the CDR3 reads CASSLVANTGELFF. The DNA for the CDR3 is TGCGCCAGCAGCTTGGTCGCGAACACCGGGGAGCTGTTTTTT.

The rearrangement links TRBV5-4 to TRBJ1-6; 11 bases align to TRBD1. Per germline, CDR1 SGHNT and CDR2 YYREEE (reference sequence). The V and J ends lost 4 bases and 10 bases, in that order; junction bases with no gene match: 13. This CDR3 spans 17 amino acids. In DNA, the CDR3 is TGTGCCAGCAGCCCCTGGACAGGGGGCATGAGAGAATCACCCCTCCACTTT. Protein product: CASSPWTGGMRESPLHF.